This T cell receptor beta chain was profiled in a study of post-analysis software for immune sequencing data. Study in general: The study covered relapsing-remitting, secondary progressive and progressive-relapsing courses of multiple sclerosis.

Study-wide results and caveats: When compared against controls, multiple sclerosis patients showed significantly lower normalized Chao1 diversity. Controls had lower frequencies than patients of four or five TRBV segments, which included TRBV5-6, TRBV5-1 and TRBV20-1.

This clonotype was counted only a few times. Its antigen is not known. The authors incorporated unique molecular identifiers into the TCR beta cDNA libraries. From approximately 0.95 to 9.8 million T cells, roughly 0.5 million cDNA molecules were obtained. One entry per CDR3 protein, called by TCRdb with MiXCR from the PCR reads. This table has about 430,000 distinct CDR3 sequences, less than 40% appearing once. V was shortened by 6 bases and J by 2 bases, with 11 bases between the two germline ends. The germline V gene encodes CDR1 DFQATT and CDR2 SNEGSKA (reference sequence). CDR3 length: 13 amino acids.

The clonotype originates from a girl aged 2-10 years with multiple sclerosis. Sequenced material: blood. V is TRBV20-1 and J is TRBJ2-1; D is perhaps TRBD2 (5 bases). The chain's CDR3 is CSAAPGTYNEQFF. In DNA, the CDR3 is TGCAGTGCGGCTCCCGGGACCTACAATGAGCAGTTCTTC.